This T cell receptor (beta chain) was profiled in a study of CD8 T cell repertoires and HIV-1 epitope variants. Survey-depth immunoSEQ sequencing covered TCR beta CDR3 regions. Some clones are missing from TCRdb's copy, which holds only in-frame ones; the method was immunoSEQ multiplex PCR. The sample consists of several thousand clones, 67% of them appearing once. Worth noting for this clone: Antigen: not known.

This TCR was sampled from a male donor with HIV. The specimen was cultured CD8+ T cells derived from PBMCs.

CDR3 DNA sequence: TGTGCCAGCAGCTTAGAAAGGGGCGGGACGGCTGACAATGAGCAGTTCTTC. Translation: CASSLERGGTADNEQFF. This chain connects TRBV11-3 to TRBJ2-1, with D possibly matching TRBD2 (6 bases). The V gene's germline CDR1 is SGHNT and CDR2 YENEEA. The V end was cut by 0 bases, the J end by 5 bases, with 17 bases between. CDR3 length: 17 amino acids.